Each of the 10 T cell receptor beta chains below was sequenced from the same sample in a study of blood T cell repertoires in COVID-19. Measured with immunoSEQ multiplex PCR; TCRdb has only the in-frame clones, and not every one. The sample contains 9,000 to 15,000 clones, more than 65% of which appear only once. Material: peripheral blood. The receptors were sampled from an older man with acute or convalescent COVID-19.

The V call is TRBV2, the J call TRBJ1-1; the D is unclear. This CDR3 region has 12 residues. The V end was cut by 7 bases, the J end by 5 bases, with 11 bases between. Germline V gene data show CDR1 as SNHLY and CDR2 as FYNNEI. The CDR3 spells CASTGYETEAFF. CDR3 sequence (DNA): TGTGCCAGCACGGGGTATGAAACTGAAGCTTTCTTT.

The J gene is TRBJ2-7, the V gene TRBV5-1, with 8 bases fitting TRBD1. Germline V gene data show CDR1 as SGHRS and CDR2 as YFSETQ. The CDR3 has 14 residues. Unmatched junction bases numbered 4, after V lost 3 bases and J lost 2 bases. CDR3 bases: TGCGCCAGCAGCTCGGGCAGGGGGCCCTACGAGCAGTACTTC. It codes for CASSSGRGPYEQYF.

The rearrangement joins TRBV12-3 or TRBV12-4 to TRBJ2-3; tentatively, D is TRBD2 (6 bases). The length of the CDR3 is 12 residues. Trimming left V 7 bases short and J 3 bases short, with 8 bases between. CDR3 sequence (DNA): TGTGCCAGCACCGGGAGAACAGATACGCAGTATTTT. Residues: CASTGRTDTQYF.

This chain links TRBV6-6 with TRBJ2-3, with D maybe TRBD1 (6 bases). Germline CDR1 is MNHNY and CDR2 is SVGAGI (reference sequence). CDR3 length: 17 amino acids. V lost 5 bases to trimming and J lost 2 bases, with 20 bases between them. In DNA, the CDR3 is TGTGCCAGCAGTCGCACTAACGGACAGATCCTCACAGATACGCAGTATTTT. Translated, it gives CASSRTNGQILTDTQYF.

V is TRBV28 and J is TRBJ2-1; D gene unclear. V was cut by 6 bases and J by 4 bases, with 10 bases left in between. CDR1 MDHEN and CDR2 SYDVKM come from the germline V gene. The CDR3 covers 13 residues. The CDR3 nucleotides read TGTGCCAGCAGACCTGACATTTACAATGAGCAGTTCTTC. Protein sequence: CASRPDIYNEQFF.

The chain couples TRBV7-9 to TRBJ1-1; possible D gene TRBD1, 5 bases. The CDR3 runs to 13 residues. V lost 5 bases and J lost 1, with 8 bases in between. Germline assignment: CDR1 SEHNR and CDR2 FQNEAQ (reference sequence). CDR3 region: CASSLTGNTEAFF. CDR3 DNA sequence: TGTGCCAGCAGCCTCACAGGGAACACTGAAGCTTTCTTT.

The rearrangement uses TRBV5-6 and TRBJ1-1; D might be TRBD1 (5 bases). This CDR3 contains 15 residues. Trimming shortened V by 2 bases and J by 3 bases, and 14 bases separated the two germline ends. CDR1 SGHDT and CDR2 YYEEEE come from the germline V gene. This CDR3 reads CASSLFRVLYTEAFF. DNA for the CDR3: TGTGCCAGCAGCTTATTCAGGGTCCTTTACACTGAAGCTTTCTTT.

CDR3 protein: CASSPGLAGGYNEQFF. Here the CDR3 DNA reads TGTGCCAGCAGTCCGGGACTAGCGGGGGGGTACAATGAGCAGTTCTTC. The V and J genes are TRBV6-2 or TRBV6-3 and TRBJ2-1, with 16 bases matching TRBD2. The CDR3 runs to 16 residues. J was trimmed by 4 bases and V by 5 bases; bases with no gene match: 2. Germline CDR1 is MNHEY and CDR2 is SVGEGT.

The chain carries TRBV5-1 and TRBJ2-3; D remains unclear. Trimming shortened V by 4 bases and J by 0 bases, and 12 bases separated the two germline ends. The length of the CDR3 is 15 residues. CDR1 and CDR2 (germline): SGHRS, YFSETQ. The CDR3 is CASSTKEVSTDTQYF. Here the CDR3 DNA reads TGCGCCAGCAGCACCAAAGAGGTTAGCACAGATACGCAGTATTTT.

The sample holds one count of this clone. The rearrangement links TRBV14 to TRBJ2-1; weak D call: TRBD1 (6 bases). V was cut by 0 bases and J by 7 bases, with 16 bases left in between. From germline, CDR1 is SGHDN and CDR2 FVKESK. This CDR3 comprises 16 residues. CDR3 in DNA: TGTGCCAGCAGCCAAGAGGGGGCTGGCAGAGCAAATGAGCAGTTCTTC. It yields the protein CASSQEGAGRANEQFF.